The sample holds one count of the clone carrying this T cell receptor beta chain. This entry is derived from a study of blood T cell repertoires in COVID-19. Study at large: The origin of the acute and convalescent COVID-19 samples was the United States, Italy and Spain.

Looked up from germline, CDR1 is SGHAT and CDR2 is FQNNGV. The CDR3 is made up of 19 amino acids. V lost 0 bases, J lost 2 bases, and 14 bases stayed unmatched. Assay used: immunoSEQ multiplex PCR; TCRdb lists only in-frame clones, some missing. The data hold roughly 170,000 clones, with 84% observed a single time. The chain combines TRBV11-2 with TRBJ1-2; 8 bases are a match to TRBD1. The TCR was taken from a human donor in a cohort sampled during active COVID-19. Sequencing input: peripheral blood. DNA for the CDR3: TGTGCCAGCAGCTTAGATCCAGGACAGGGAGGGGAGTCGAACTATGGCTACACCTTC. It codes for CASSLDPGQGGESNYGYTF.